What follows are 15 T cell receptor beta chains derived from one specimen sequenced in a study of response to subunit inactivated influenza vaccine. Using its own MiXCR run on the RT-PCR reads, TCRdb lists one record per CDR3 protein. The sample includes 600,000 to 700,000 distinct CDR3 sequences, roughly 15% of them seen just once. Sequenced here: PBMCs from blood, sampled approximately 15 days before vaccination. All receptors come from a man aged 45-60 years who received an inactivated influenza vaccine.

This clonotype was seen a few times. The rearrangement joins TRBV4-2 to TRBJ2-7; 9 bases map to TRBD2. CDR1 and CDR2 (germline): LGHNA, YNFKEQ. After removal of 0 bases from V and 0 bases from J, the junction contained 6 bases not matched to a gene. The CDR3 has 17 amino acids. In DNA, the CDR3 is TGTGCCAGCAGCCAAGAAACTAGCGGGTACTCCTCCTACGAGCAGTACTTC. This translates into CASSQETSGYSSYEQYF.

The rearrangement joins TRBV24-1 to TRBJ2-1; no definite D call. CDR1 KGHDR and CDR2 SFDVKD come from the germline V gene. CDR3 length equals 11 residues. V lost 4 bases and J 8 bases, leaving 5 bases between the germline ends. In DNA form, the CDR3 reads TGTGCCACCAGTGACCGGCATGAGCAGTTCTTC. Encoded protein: CATSDRHEQFF.

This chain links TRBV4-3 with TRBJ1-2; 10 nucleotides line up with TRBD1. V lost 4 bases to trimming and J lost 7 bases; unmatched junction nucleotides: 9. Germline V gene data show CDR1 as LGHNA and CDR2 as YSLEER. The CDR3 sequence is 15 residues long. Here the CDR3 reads CASSPETGGSGGYTF. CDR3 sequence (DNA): TGCGCCAGCAGCCCCGAGACAGGGGGCTCGGGTGGCTACACCTTC.

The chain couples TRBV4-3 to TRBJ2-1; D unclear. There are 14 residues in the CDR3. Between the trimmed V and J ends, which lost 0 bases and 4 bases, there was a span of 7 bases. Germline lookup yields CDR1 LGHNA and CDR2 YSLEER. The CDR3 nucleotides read TGCGCCAGCAGCCAAGACCCTCCGTACAATGAGCAGTTCTTC. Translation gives CASSQDPPYNEQFF.

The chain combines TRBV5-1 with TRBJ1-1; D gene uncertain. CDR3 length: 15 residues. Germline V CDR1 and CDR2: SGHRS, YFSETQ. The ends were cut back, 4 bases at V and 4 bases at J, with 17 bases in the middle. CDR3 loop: CASSPVADQGTEAFF. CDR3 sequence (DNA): TGCGCCAGCAGCCCCGTGGCCGACCAAGGCACTGAAGCTTTCTTT.

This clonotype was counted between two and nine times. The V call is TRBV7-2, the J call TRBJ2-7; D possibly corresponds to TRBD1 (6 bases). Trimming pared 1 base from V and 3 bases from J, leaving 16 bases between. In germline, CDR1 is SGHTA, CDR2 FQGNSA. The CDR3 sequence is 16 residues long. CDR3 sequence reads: CASSLVRQGNIYEQYF. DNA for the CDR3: TGTGCCAGCAGCTTAGTTAGGCAGGGGAATATCTACGAGCAGTACTTC.

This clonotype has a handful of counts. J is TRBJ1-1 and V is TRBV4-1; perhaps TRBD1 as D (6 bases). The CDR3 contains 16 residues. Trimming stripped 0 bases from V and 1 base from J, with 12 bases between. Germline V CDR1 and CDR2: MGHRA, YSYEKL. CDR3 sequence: CASSQEFYRANTEAFF. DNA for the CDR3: TGCGCCAGCAGCCAAGAATTTTACAGGGCGAACACTGAAGCTTTCTTT.

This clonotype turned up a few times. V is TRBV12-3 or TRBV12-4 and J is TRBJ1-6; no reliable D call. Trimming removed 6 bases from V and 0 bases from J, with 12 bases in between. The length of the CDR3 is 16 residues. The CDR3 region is CASRQTAGSYNSPLHF. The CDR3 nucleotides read TGTGCCAGCAGACAGACCGCCGGCTCCTATAATTCACCCCTCCACTTT.

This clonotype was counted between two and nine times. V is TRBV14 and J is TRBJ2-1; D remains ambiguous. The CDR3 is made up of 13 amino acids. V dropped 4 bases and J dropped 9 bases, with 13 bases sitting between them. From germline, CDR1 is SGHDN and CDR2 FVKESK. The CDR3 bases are TGTGCCAGCAGCCTGACGACCGGCGCTGAGCAGTTCTTC. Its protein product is CASSLTTGAEQFF.

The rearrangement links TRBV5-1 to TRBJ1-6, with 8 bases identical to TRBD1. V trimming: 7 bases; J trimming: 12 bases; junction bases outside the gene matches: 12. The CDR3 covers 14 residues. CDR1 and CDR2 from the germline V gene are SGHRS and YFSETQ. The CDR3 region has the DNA TGCGCCAGCGGTACTGGACAGGGCCCGGAACCCCTCCACTTT. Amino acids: CASGTGQGPEPLHF.

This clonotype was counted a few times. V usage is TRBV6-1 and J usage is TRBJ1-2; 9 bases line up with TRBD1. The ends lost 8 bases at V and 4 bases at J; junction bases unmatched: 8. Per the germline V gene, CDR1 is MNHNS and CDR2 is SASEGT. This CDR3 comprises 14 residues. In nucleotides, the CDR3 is TGTGCCAGCTTGTCCGGGACAGGGTTCTATGGCTACACCTTC. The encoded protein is CASLSGTGFYGYTF.

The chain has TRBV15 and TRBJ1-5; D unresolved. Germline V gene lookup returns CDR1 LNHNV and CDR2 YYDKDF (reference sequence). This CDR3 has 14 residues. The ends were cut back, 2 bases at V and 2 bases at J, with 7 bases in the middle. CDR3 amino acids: CATSRIPGNQPQHF. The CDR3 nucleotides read TGTGCCACCAGCAGAATTCCGGGCAATCAGCCCCAGCATTTT.

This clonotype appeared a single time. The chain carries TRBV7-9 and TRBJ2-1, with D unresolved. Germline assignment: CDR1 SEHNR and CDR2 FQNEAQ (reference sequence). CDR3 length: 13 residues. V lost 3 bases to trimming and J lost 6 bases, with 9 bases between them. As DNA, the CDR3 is TGTGCCAGCAGCTTCATGGGTGGCAATGAGCAGTTCTTC. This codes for CASSFMGGNEQFF.

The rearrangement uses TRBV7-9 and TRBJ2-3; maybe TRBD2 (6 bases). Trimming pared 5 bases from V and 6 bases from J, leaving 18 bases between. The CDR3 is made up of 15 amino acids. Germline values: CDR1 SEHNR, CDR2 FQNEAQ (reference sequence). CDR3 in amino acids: CASSHRDSSSDTQYF. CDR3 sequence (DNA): TGTGCCAGCAGCCACCGGGACTCCTCTTCGGATACGCAGTATTTT.

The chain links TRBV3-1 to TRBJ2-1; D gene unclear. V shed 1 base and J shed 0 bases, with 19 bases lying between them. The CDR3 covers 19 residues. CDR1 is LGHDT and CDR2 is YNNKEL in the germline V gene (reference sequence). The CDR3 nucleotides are TGTGCCAGCAGCCAAGTTGTTCTTCCGGGTAGTGGCTCCTACAATGAGCAGTTCTTC. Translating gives CASSQVVLPGSGSYNEQFF.